These 27 T cell receptor beta chains were all obtained from the same sample, sequenced in a study of cytomegalovirus exposure and HLA in healthy donors. Generated by immunoSEQ multiplex PCR, the TCRdb table keeps only in-frame clones and is missing some. In the table there are 150,000 or so clones, over 80% of which are singletons. The sequencing input was PBMCs. The receptors were gathered from a woman aged 25 to 39 in good health and CMV-seropositive.

V and J are TRBV7-9 and TRBJ2-3, with D possibly matching TRBD2 (6 bases). V lost 3 bases and J 4 bases, leaving 14 bases between the germline ends. The CDR3 totals 15 residues. Germline-derived CDR1 and CDR2 are SEHNR and FQNEAQ (reference sequence). Here the CDR3 reads CASSFARGGADTQYF. The DNA for the CDR3 is TGTGCCAGCAGCTTCGCGAGGGGAGGCGCAGATACGCAGTATTTT.

This sequence joins TRBV2 and TRBJ2-5, with TRBD1 as a possible D gene (5 bases). The CDR3 covers 18 residues. CDR1 is SNHLY, CDR2 FYNNEI, per germline. V lost 6 bases to trimming and J lost 0 bases, with 23 bases between them. The CDR3 sequence is CASSRSGWGTQDQETQYF. In DNA, the CDR3 is TGTGCCAGCAGCCGTTCAGGGTGGGGTACCCAAGACCAAGAGACCCAGTACTTC.

The rearrangement links TRBV2 to TRBJ2-2; TRBD1 matches 10 bases. Germline trimming cut 6 bases from V and 5 bases from J; bases unmatched to any gene: 9. The CDR3 loop spans 16 amino acids. Germline CDR1 and CDR2: SNHLY and FYNNEI. Here the CDR3 reads CASSLRQGASTGELFF. In DNA form, the CDR3 reads TGTGCCAGCAGCCTTAGACAGGGGGCTTCAACCGGGGAGCTGTTTTTT.

J is TRBJ2-1 and V is TRBV29-1, with 8 bases that match TRBD1. The CDR3 runs 15 residues. Trimming cost V 4 bases and J 9 bases; bases outside gene matches: 14. Germline lookup yields CDR1 SQVTM and CDR2 ANQGSEA. As DNA, the CDR3 is TGCAGCGTTGTCCCTCGGGCAGGGGGCCTTGGTGAGCAGTTCTTC. As protein: CSVVPRAGGLGEQFF.

The J gene is TRBJ2-1, the V gene TRBV18; 10 bases match TRBD1. V lost 3 bases and J lost 12; bases outside the gene matches: 11. Per germline, CDR1 KGHSH and CDR2 LQKENI. This CDR3 spans 15 amino acids. The CDR3 bases are TGTGCCAGCTCACCGGGACAGGGGTCTCATTGGGGGCAGTTCTTC. It yields the protein CASSPGQGSHWGQFF. Full variable domain (outside the CDR3, taken from reference TRBV18 and TRBJ2-1): NAGVMQNPRHLVRRRGQEARLRCSPMKGHSHVYWYRQLPEEGLKFMVYLQKENIIDESGMPKERFSAEFPKEGPSILRIQQVVRGDSAAYFCASSPGQGSHWGQFFGPGTRLTVL.

The J gene is TRBJ2-7, the V gene TRBV28, with TRBD2 identical over 13 bases. The CDR3 is 16 residues long. J gave up 7 bases and V 8 bases, and 14 bases lay outside the gene matches. The V gene's germline CDR1 is MDHEN and CDR2 SYDVKM. The chain's CDR3 is CASFPGTSGAGGEQYF. The CDR3 DNA reads as TGTGCCAGCTTCCCCGGGACTAGCGGGGCCGGGGGGGAGCAGTACTTC.

The chain employs TRBV7-6 and TRBJ2-7; no definite D call. Germline V gene data show CDR1 as SGHVS and CDR2 as FNYEAQ. Trimming took 0 bases from V and 1 from J, leaving 7 bases between them. The CDR3 spans 14 residues. DNA of the CDR3: TGTGCCAGCAGCTTAGCGCTAAATTCCTACGAGCAGTACTTC. It yields the protein CASSLALNSYEQYF.

This chain connects TRBV6-5 to TRBJ2-1, with 11 nucleotides matching TRBD2. This CDR3 region has 15 residues. The germline CDR1 and CDR2 sequences are MNHEY and SVGAGI. V was pared by 2 bases and J by 7 bases, with 4 bases of the junction left unmatched. Written as DNA, the CDR3 is TGTGCCAGCAGTTACGTGTCTAGCGGGGGGAATGAGCAGTTCTTC. Its translation is CASSYVSSGGNEQFF.

This sequence joins TRBV29-1 and TRBJ2-7, with TRBD1 matching 7 bases. CDR1 SQVTM and CDR2 ANQGSEA come from the germline V gene. V was pared by 7 bases and J by 4 bases, with 4 bases of the junction left unmatched. The CDR3 runs to 11 residues. CDR3 sequence (DNA): TGCAGCGCTGGACAGGTGTACGAGCAGTACTTC. It yields the protein CSAGQVYEQYF.

The chain uses TRBV2 and TRBJ1-4, with 7 bases lining up with TRBD1. This CDR3 is built from 17 residues. The trim removed 4 bases at V and 0 bases at J, leaving 8 bases unmatched. Germline CDR1 is SNHLY and CDR2 is FYNNEI. The CDR3 reads CASSGDRRSATNEKLFF. The DNA for the CDR3 is TGTGCCAGCAGTGGGGACAGACGATCTGCAACTAATGAAAAACTGTTTTTT. The entire variable domain, with the rest obtained from reference TRBV2 and TRBJ1-4, is as follows: EPEVTQTPSHQVTQMGQEVILRCVPISNHLYFYWYRQILGQKVEFLVSFYNNEISEKSEIFDDQFSVERPDGSNFTLKIRSTKLEDSAMYFCASSGDRRSATNEKLFFGSGTQLSVL.

This clone showed up just once. The chain recombines TRBV5-8 with TRBJ1-4; D not resolved. Germline V CDR1 and CDR2: SGHTS, YDEGEE. There are 12 residues in the CDR3. V was pared by 3 bases and J by 10 bases, with 10 bases between. CDR3 region: CASSSLPVKLFF. The CDR3 DNA follows: TGTGCCAGCAGCTCCCTTCCGGTAAAACTGTTTTTT.

The J gene is TRBJ2-1, the V gene TRBV9, with D possibly matching TRBD2 (5 bases). Germline values: CDR1 SGDLS, CDR2 YYNGEE. The V end lost 0 bases, the J end lost 4 bases, and 5 bases lay between the germline ends. CDR3 size: 13 residues. CDR3 residues: CASSVAGYNEQFF. Written as DNA, the CDR3 is TGTGCCAGCAGCGTAGCGGGGTACAATGAGCAGTTCTTC. Full variable domain (outside the CDR3, taken from reference TRBV9 and TRBJ2-1): DSGVTQTPKHLITATGQRVTLRCSPRSGDLSVYWYQQSLDQGLQFLIQYYNGEERAKGNILERFSAQQFPDLHSELNLSSLELGDSALYFCASSVAGYNEQFFGPGTRLTVL.

A word on this clone: One junction end disagrees with the germline gene, perhaps due to a read error. The CDR3 DNA follows: TGTGCCAGCAGCTCCCGGTCCCCCTCCGACGAGCAGTACTTC. This sequence encodes CASSSRSPSDEQYF. The chain has TRBV7-6 and TRBJ2-7; D uncertain. There are 14 residues in the CDR3. CDR1 and CDR2 from the germline V gene are SGHVS and FNYEAQ.

The V call is TRBV4-1, the J call TRBJ2-7; D possibly corresponds to TRBD1 (6 bases). Per the germline V gene, CDR1 is MGHRA and CDR2 is YSYEKL. The CDR3 sequence is 18 residues long. Trimming removed 2 bases from V and 2 bases from J, with 22 bases in between. The CDR3, as DNA: TGCGCCAGCAGCCAACAACCGCCACAGGGAAGGTCGGCCTACGAGCAGTACTTC. The encoded protein is CASSQQPPQGRSAYEQYF.

This chain uses TRBV11-2 with TRBJ2-7; 10 nucleotides line up with TRBD2. The V gene's germline CDR1 is SGHAT and CDR2 FQNNGV. The CDR3 sequence is 14 residues long. V gave up 6 bases and J gave up 1 base; unmatched junction bases: 3. As DNA, the CDR3 is TGTGCCAGCAGGTCGACTAGCGGGTCCTACGAGCAGTACTTC. It encodes CASRSTSGSYEQYF.

This clone was observed a single time. V and J are TRBV9 and TRBJ2-3, with D perhaps TRBD2 (6 bases). Trimming cost V 1 base and J 2 bases, with 11 bases left between them. The CDR3 loop spans 15 amino acids. Germline V CDR1 and CDR2: SGDLS, YYNGEE. CDR3 sequence reads: CASSVKREHTDTQYF. DNA of the CDR3: TGTGCCAGCAGCGTAAAACGGGAGCACACAGATACGCAGTATTTT.

The chain is built from TRBV28 and TRBJ2-1; D possibly corresponds to TRBD1 (5 bases). The CDR3 has 15 residues. Trimming stripped 4 bases from V and 10 bases from J, with 20 bases between. Germline values: CDR1 MDHEN, CDR2 SYDVKM. CDR3 sequence: CASSSLPGGSGEQFF. In DNA form, the CDR3 reads TGTGCCAGCAGTTCTTTACCTGGCGGTTCAGGGGAGCAGTTCTTC.

J is TRBJ2-7 and V is TRBV5-4, with 11 bases fitting TRBD1. Germline CDR1 and CDR2: SGHNT and YYREEE (reference sequence). The ends lost 4 bases at V and 4 bases at J; junction bases unmatched: 4. The CDR3 contains 14 residues. The CDR3: CASSRDRGRYEQYF. As DNA, the CDR3 is TGTGCCAGCAGCAGGGACAGGGGGAGATACGAGCAGTACTTC.

This chain uses TRBV27 with TRBJ2-3; 13 bases are a match to TRBD2. Germline V lookup: CDR1 MNHEY, CDR2 SMNVEV (reference sequence). CDR3 size: 16 residues. J lost 4 bases, V lost 5 bases, and 6 bases had no gene match. The CDR3 spells CASSATSGGPPDTQYF. CDR3 nucleotides: TGTGCCAGCAGTGCGACTAGCGGGGGGCCGCCAGATACGCAGTATTTT.

The chain employs TRBV5-1 and TRBJ2-7; the match to TRBD1 covers 7 bases. CDR3 length: 14 residues. The germline V gene encodes CDR1 SGHRS and CDR2 YFSETQ. V lost 0 bases, J lost 3 bases, and 3 bases stayed unmatched. The CDR3, as DNA: TGCGCCAGCAGCTTGGCTTGGGACAGCTACGAGCAGTACTTC. Translation gives CASSLAWDSYEQYF.

The CDR3 region has the DNA TGTGCCAGCAGGTCGGGGATAAGTACAGATACGCAGTATTTT. Its protein is CASRSGISTDTQYF. The chain links TRBV28 to TRBJ2-3; the D gene is possibly TRBD2 (5 bases). The CDR3 is 14 amino acids. Germline CDR1 reads MDHEN; CDR2 reads SYDVKM. With 6 bases removed from V and 3 bases from J, the gap between germline ends came to 13 bases.

The chain couples TRBV7-6 to TRBJ2-5; D possibly corresponds to TRBD2 (5 bases). The CDR3 contains 17 residues. The germline V and J ends were trimmed by 1 base and 5 bases, with 20 bases remaining between them. Per germline, CDR1 SGHVS and CDR2 FNYEAQ. CDR3 protein: CASSLDMPSSLWETQYF. The CDR3 coding sequence is TGTGCCAGCAGCTTAGATATGCCTAGCTCCCTGTGGGAGACCCAGTACTTC.

The chain has TRBV4-1 and TRBJ1-2; tentatively, D is TRBD1 (5 bases). The CDR3 length is 18 residues. V lost 3 bases and J lost 4, with 24 bases in between. CDR1 MGHRA and CDR2 YSYEKL come from the germline V gene. For the CDR3, the DNA is TGCGCCAGCAGCCATCTCCCATCAGTCCCAGGGTTGATCTATGGCTACACCTTC. It specifies CASSHLPSVPGLIYGYTF.

The genes are TRBV27 and TRBJ1-6, with D perhaps matching TRBD1 (6 bases). V lost 3 bases, J lost 9 bases, and 9 bases lay in between. The CDR3 has 13 residues. Germline assignment: CDR1 MNHEY and CDR2 SMNVEV (reference sequence). CDR3 residues: CASSFTGFSPLHF. Here the CDR3 DNA reads TGTGCCAGCAGTTTCACAGGGTTTTCACCCCTCCACTTT.

This clone was seen a single time. The same CDR3 arises from other DNA sequences in this sample as well. The gene calls are TRBV5-1 and TRBJ1-2; D is perhaps TRBD1 (6 bases). Germline assignment: CDR1 SGHRS and CDR2 YFSETQ. The CDR3 has 14 amino acids. Trimming took off 0 bases at V and 0 bases at J, with 6 bases between the two ends. CDR3 nucleotide sequence: TGCGCCAGCAGCTTGGGGACAGCTAACTATGGCTACACCTTC. This gives the protein CASSLGTANYGYTF.

V and J are TRBV6-1 and TRBJ1-2, with a weak D call TRBD1 (5 bases). The CDR3 is 16 amino acids. Deletions cut 2 bases from V and 4 bases from J, with 17 bases between. CDR1 and CDR2 (germline): MNHNS, SASEGT. CDR3 sequence: CASSEFAREGSYGYTF. CDR3 coding DNA: TGTGCCAGCAGTGAATTCGCCAGGGAAGGGTCCTATGGCTACACCTTC.

The chain links TRBV6-6 to TRBJ1-1, with D tentatively TRBD1 (6 bases). V lost 3 bases and J lost 4, with 15 bases in between. CDR3 length equals 15 residues. Germline loops: CDR1 MNHNY, CDR2 SVGAGI (reference sequence). In DNA, the CDR3 is TGTGCCAGCAGTTATAACGAGGGAGGGGGCACTGAAGCTTTCTTT. Protein product: CASSYNEGGGTEAFF.